Listed below are T cell receptor beta chains from one sample, sequenced in a study of cytotoxic CD8 clonotypes in ibrutinib-treated CLL. Sequencing was performed with immunoSEQ multiplex PCR; in TCRdb, only in-frame clones are kept and a portion is missing. This table holds tens of thousands of clones, roughly 54% found once. The specimen was PBMCs, collected at disease progression, from a patient treated with ibrutinib. All receptors derive from a human donor with chronic lymphocytic leukemia. Each CDR3 is given with its conserved first and last residue. Fields, in order: CDR3 DNA, CDR3 protein, clone size, J gene, D gene, V gene. A D gene is named only where the DNA matches it firmly. Size is omitted from some rows. Given values are once, few, many or a class for expanded clones.

DNA: TGCGCCAGCAGCTGGGACTACGCAGATACGCAGTATTTT; CDR3: CASSWDYADTQYF; size: -; J: TRBJ2-3; D: TRBD2; V: TRBV4-1
DNA: TGCGCCAGCAGCTCCGCGGGGGTCGCTGGCTCCTACGAGCAGTACTTC; CDR3: CASSSAGVAGSYEQYF; size: once; J: TRBJ2-7; D: TRBD2; V: TRBV5-1
DNA: TGTGCCAGCAGCGTAGACGCGGGACGCAAAAACTATGGCTACACCTTC; CDR3: CASSVDAGRKNYGYTF; size: -; J: TRBJ1-2; D: -; V: TRBV9
DNA: TGTGCCTGGAAAGGGACTAGCGCCTACTACGAGCAGTACTTC; CDR3: CAWKGTSAYYEQYF; size: -; J: TRBJ2-7; D: TRBD2; V: TRBV30
DNA: TGTGCCAGCAGCCGAACACGCCGGATTGATGGCGCCCATTACAATGAGCAGTTCTTC; CDR3: CASSRTRRIDGAHYNEQFF; size: -; J: TRBJ2-1; D: -; V: TRBV5-6
DNA: TGTGCCAGCAACCCGGACGGGGTAGATTTCTACACCTTC; CDR3: CASNPDGVDFYTF; size: -; J: TRBJ1-2; D: -; V: TRBV5-6
DNA: TGTGCCAGCAGCTTAGATCCCCCCACAATGGCCACCTACAATGAGCAGTTCTTC; CDR3: CASSLDPPTMATYNEQFF; size: -; J: TRBJ2-1; D: -; V: TRBV11-3
DNA: TGCAGCGTTGATATGTCCGGGGAGCTGTTTTTT; CDR3: CSVDMSGELFF; size: -; J: TRBJ2-2; D: -; V: TRBV29-1
DNA: TGTGCCAGCTCACCGTCGGACAGGGTTGGTGAAAAACTGTTTTTT; CDR3: CASSPSDRVGEKLFF; size: -; J: TRBJ1-4; D: TRBD1; V: TRBV18
DNA: TGTGCCAGCAGCCAAGGATGGACAGGGGGCTACGAGCAGTACTTC; CDR3: CASSQGWTGGYEQYF; size: -; J: TRBJ2-7; D: TRBD1; V: TRBV14
DNA: TGCAGCGTTCAGGCAGGGAATAACTATGGCTACACCTTC; CDR3: CSVQAGNNYGYTF; size: few; J: TRBJ1-2; D: -; V: TRBV29-1
DNA: TGTGCCAGCAGTTTATTGGGCCCTCAACAGATTGGGGCATACGAGCAGTACTTC; CDR3: CASSLLGPQQIGAYEQYF; size: -; J: TRBJ2-7; D: -; V: TRBV27
DNA: TGTGCCAGCAGCTTATTTCGAGAGACCCAGTACTTC; CDR3: CASSLFRETQYF; size: few; J: TRBJ2-5; D: -; V: TRBV7-2
DNA: TGCGCCAGCAGCTTAAGACAGGGCACGAATTCACCCCTCCACTTT; CDR3: CASSLRQGTNSPLHF; size: few; J: TRBJ1-6; D: TRBD1; V: TRBV5-1
DNA: TGTGCCAGCAGTCAGGCCGGGGAGCTGTTTTTT; CDR3: CASSQAGELFF; size: many; J: TRBJ2-2; D: -; V: TRBV2
DNA: TGTGCCAGCACAGGCACCTTGTGGGGCTACACCTTC; CDR3: CASTGTLWGYTF; size: -; J: TRBJ1-2; D: -; V: TRBV28
DNA: TGTGCCAGCAGCTTATCCGGGGGGGCTAGAGAGCAGTACTTC; CDR3: CASSLSGGAREQYF; size: -; J: TRBJ2-7; D: TRBD2; V: TRBV7-8
DNA: TGTGCCAGCAGAATGGGACAGGGGGCTAATGAGCAGTTCTTC; CDR3: CASRMGQGANEQFF; size: -; J: TRBJ2-1; D: TRBD1; V: TRBV5-4
DNA: TGTGCCAGCAGGTTTGCAGGGTTGTCCACCGGGGAGCTGTTTTTT; CDR3: CASRFAGLSTGELFF; size: -; J: TRBJ2-2; D: -; V: TRBV28
DNA: TGCGCCAGCAGCCAGGGGATCTCTGGAAACACCATATATTTT; CDR3: CASSQGISGNTIYF; size: few; J: TRBJ1-3; D: -; V: TRBV5-1
DNA: TGCGCCAGCAGCCATGCCGGGACAGTCCTAAATGGCTACACCTTC; CDR3: CASSHAGTVLNGYTF; size: once; J: TRBJ1-2; D: TRBD1; V: TRBV4-3
DNA: TGTGCCAGCAGCCAACTCCAGGGAGTTCGTGGATCACCCCTCCACTTT; CDR3: CASSQLQGVRGSPLHF; size: -; J: TRBJ1-6; D: -; V: TRBV7-9
DNA: TGTGCCAGCAGCCAAGTGTGGAACGAGCAGTACTTC; CDR3: CASSQVWNEQYF; size: once; J: TRBJ2-7; D: -; V: TRBV14
DNA: TGTGCCAGCAGCTTAGTGTACTACGCGGGTAATGAGCAGTTCTTC; CDR3: CASSLVYYAGNEQFF; size: few; J: TRBJ2-1; D: -; V: TRBV11-2
DNA: TGTGCCAGCAGCTTCTCGGACAGGCCTTCCTACGAGCAGTACTTC; CDR3: CASSFSDRPSYEQYF; size: -; J: TRBJ2-7; D: TRBD1; V: TRBV7-9
DNA: TGTGCCAGTAAGGGGGGTGGGGCATCCTCCGGCACAGATACGCAGTATTTT; CDR3: CASKGGGASSGTDTQYF; size: -; J: TRBJ2-3; D: -; V: TRBV19
DNA: TGCGCCAGCAGCTTGGCCGGGACAGGGGGTTCAGAGACCCAGTACTTC; CDR3: CASSLAGTGGSETQYF; size: -; J: TRBJ2-5; D: TRBD1; V: TRBV5-1
DNA: TGTGCCAGCAGCCCTAGCCGTGGGCCGTCCTACGAGCAGTACTTC; CDR3: CASSPSRGPSYEQYF; size: once; J: TRBJ2-7; D: -; V: TRBV13